This T cell receptor (beta chain) was captured by sequencing in a study of identical twins. TCRdb re-derived calls from the 5' RACE reads in MiXCR, one entry per CDR3 protein. The repertoire holds roughly 710,000 distinct CDR3 sequences, with around 6.1% as singletons. General study findings and limits: Memory repertoires showed no such pattern, whereas abundant cord blood beta clonotypes carried fewer insertions.

Trimming shortened V by 8 bases and J by 8 bases, and 16 bases separated the two germline ends. Per germline, CDR1 SGHAT and CDR2 FQNNGV. The CDR3 extends over 13 amino acids. This clonotype was detected a few times. Antigen specificity is unknown. The specimen was naive T cells sorted from blood. The chain recombines TRBV11-2 with TRBJ2-1; no clear D. This TCR derives from a man aged 18 to 30 in good health. The CDR3 sequence: CASLGPLSYEQFF. CDR3 coding DNA: TGTGCCAGCCTCGGACCTCTAAGTTATGAGCAGTTCTTC. Full variable domain (missing parts from reference TRBV11-2 and TRBJ2-1): EAGVAQSPRYKIIEKRQSVAFWCNPISGHATLYWYQQILGQGPKLLIQFQNNGVVDDSQLPKDRFSAERLKGVDSTLKIQPAKLEDSAVYLCASLGPLSYEQFFGPGTRLTVL.